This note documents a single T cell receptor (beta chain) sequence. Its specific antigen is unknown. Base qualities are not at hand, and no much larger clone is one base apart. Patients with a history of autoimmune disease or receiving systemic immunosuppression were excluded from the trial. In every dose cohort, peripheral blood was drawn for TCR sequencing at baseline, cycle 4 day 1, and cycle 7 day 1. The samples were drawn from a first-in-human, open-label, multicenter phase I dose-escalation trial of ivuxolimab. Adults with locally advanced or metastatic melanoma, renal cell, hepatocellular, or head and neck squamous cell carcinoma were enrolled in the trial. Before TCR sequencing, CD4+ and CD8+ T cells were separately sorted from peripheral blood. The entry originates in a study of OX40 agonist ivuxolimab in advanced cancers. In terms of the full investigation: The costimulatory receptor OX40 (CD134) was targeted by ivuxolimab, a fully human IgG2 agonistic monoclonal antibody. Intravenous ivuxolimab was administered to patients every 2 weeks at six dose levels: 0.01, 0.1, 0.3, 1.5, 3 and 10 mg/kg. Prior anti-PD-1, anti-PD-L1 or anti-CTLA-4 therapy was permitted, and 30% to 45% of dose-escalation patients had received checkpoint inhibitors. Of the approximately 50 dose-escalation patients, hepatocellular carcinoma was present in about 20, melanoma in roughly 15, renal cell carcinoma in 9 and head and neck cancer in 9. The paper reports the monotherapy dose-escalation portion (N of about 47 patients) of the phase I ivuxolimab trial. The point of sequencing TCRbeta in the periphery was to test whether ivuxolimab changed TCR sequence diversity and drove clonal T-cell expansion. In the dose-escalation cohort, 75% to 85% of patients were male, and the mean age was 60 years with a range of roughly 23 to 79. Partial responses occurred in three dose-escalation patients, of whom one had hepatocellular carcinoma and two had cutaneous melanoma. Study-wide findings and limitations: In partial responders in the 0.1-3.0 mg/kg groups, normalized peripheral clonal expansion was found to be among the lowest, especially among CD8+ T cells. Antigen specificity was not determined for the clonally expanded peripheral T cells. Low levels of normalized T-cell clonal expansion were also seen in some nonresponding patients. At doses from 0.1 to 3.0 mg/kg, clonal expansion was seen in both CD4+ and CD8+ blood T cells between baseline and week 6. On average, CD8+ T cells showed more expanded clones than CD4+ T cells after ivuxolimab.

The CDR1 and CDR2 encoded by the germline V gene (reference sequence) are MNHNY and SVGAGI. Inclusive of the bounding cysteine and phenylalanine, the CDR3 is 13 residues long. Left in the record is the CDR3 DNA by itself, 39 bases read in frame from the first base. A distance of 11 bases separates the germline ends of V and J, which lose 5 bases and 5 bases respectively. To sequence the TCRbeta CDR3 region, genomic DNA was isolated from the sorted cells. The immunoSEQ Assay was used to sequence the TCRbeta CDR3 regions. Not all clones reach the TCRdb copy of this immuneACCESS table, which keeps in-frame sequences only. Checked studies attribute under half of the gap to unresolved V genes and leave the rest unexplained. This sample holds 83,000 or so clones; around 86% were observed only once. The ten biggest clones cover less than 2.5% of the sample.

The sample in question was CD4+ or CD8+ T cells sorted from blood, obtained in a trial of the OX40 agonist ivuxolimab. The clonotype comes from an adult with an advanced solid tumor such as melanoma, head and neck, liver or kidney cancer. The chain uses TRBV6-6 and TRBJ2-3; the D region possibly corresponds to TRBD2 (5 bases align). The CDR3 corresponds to CASSKTGRDTQYF. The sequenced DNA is TGTGCCAGCAGTAAGACGGGGAGAGATACGCAGTATTTT.